The clone carrying this T cell receptor (beta chain) was found many times. The antigen is undetermined. The entry originates in a study of immune heterogeneity within non-small cell lung tumors. V lost 10 bases, J lost 2 bases, and 17 bases stayed unmatched. CDR3 length: 17 residues. Germline V gene data show CDR1 as WSHSY and CDR2 as SAAADI. Template input was genomic DNA from bulk tumor (roughly 600 ng per sample). Surgeons took several biopsies per primary tumor, spaced far apart, during surgery. Each patient presented with untreated, newly diagnosed non-small cell lung cancer and received curative surgery. Non-small cell lung cancer patients, newly diagnosed and having surgery with curative intent, served as donors. Study-level results: Recurrence of the same dominant CDR3 beta clonotypes was seen across tumor sites within a patient, and site-unique high-frequency clones were present alongside them. Patients largely differed in their high-frequency T-cell receptor beta clonotypes. Locally, T-cell clonality showed a moderate but significant correlation with tumor mutational burden measured at the same site (R about 0.34).

In a multiplex PCR, 32 V and 13 J primers amplified TCR beta CDR3. TCRdb ran MiXCR on the multiplex PCR reads and lists one entry per CDR3 protein. Here the sample spans about 10,000 distinct CDR3 sequences, less than 30% being singletons. The TCR was taken from a woman aged 45-65 years with non-small cell lung cancer. V gene TRBV10-2 combines with J gene TRBJ2-3; 8 nucleotides line up with TRBD2. The sequencing input was lung tumor tissue. The CDR3 sequence is CATSRTLAGTSTDTQYF. The CDR3 nucleotides are TGCGCCACCTCGCGGACGTTAGCGGGGACCTCCACAGATACGCAGTATTTT.